The clone carrying this TCR beta chain was observed a few times. This entry comes from a study of blood T cells in healthy people across ages. Primers used in a second PCR of about 6 to 12 cycles were a sample-barcoded 5' primer and a J-beta primer mix. MiXCR, run by TCRdb on the 5' RACE reads, gives a single entry per CDR3 protein. The sample consists of 270,000 or so distinct CDR3 sequences, roughly 27% of them appearing once. CDR1 and CDR2 from the germline V gene are SEHNR and FQNEAQ (reference sequence). This CDR3 spans 12 amino acids. With 3 bases removed from V and 5 bases from J, the gap between germline ends came to 7 bases.

The chain links TRBV7-9 to TRBJ2-5, with D perhaps TRBD1 (5 bases). Sequencing was carried out using blood. The source is a woman in her 70s in good health. For the CDR3, the DNA is TGTGCCAGCAGCTTTTCAGGGGAGACCCAGTACTTC. Amino acid sequence: CASSFSGETQYF. Complete variable domain (other parts from reference TRBV7-9 and TRBJ2-5): DTGVSQNPRHKITKRGQNVTFRCDPISEHNRLYWYRQTLGQGPEFLTYFQNEAQLEKSRLLSDRFSAERPKGSFSTLEIQRTEQGDSAMYLCASSFSGETQYFGPGTRLLVL.